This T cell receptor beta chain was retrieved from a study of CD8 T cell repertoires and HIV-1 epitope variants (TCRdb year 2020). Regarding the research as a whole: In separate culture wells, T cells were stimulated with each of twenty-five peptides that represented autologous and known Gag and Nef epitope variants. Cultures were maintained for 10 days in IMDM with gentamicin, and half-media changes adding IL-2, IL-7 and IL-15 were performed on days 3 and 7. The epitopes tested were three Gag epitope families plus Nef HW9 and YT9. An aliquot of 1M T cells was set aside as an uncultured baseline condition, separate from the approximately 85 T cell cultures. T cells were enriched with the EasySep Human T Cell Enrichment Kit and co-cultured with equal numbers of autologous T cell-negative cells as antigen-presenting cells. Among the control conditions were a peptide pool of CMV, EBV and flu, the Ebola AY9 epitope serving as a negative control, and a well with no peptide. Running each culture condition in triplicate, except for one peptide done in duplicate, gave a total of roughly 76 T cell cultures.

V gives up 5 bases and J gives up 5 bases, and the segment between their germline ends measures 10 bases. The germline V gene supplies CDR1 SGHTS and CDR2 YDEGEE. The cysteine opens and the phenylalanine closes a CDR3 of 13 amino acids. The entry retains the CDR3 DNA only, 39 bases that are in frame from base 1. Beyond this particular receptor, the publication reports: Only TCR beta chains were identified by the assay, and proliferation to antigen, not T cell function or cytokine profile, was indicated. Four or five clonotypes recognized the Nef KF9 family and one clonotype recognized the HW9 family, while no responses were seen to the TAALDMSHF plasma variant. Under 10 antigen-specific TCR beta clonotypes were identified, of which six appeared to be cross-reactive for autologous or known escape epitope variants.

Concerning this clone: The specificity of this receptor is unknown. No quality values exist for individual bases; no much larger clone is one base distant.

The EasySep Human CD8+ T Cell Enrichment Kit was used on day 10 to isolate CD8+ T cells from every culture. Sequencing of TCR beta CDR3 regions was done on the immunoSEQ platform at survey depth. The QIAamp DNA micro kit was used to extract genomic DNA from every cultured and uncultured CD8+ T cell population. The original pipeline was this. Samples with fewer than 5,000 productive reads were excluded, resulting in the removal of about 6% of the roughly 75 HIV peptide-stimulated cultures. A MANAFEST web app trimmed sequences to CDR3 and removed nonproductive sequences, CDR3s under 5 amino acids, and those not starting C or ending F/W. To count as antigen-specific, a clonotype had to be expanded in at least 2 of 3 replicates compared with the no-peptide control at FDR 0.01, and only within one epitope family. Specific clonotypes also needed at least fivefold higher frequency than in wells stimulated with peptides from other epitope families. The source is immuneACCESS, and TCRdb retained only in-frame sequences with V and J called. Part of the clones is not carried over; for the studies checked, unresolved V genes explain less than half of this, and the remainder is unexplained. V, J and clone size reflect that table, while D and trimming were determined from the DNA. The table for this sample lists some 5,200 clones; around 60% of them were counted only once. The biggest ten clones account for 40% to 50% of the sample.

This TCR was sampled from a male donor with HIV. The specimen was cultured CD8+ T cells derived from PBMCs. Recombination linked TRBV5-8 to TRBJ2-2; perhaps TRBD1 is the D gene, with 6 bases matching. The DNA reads TGTGCCAGCAGGCAGAGGGGGACCGGGGAGCTGTTTTTT. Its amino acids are CASRQRGTGELFF.